These T cell receptor beta chains were read from a single sample in a study of T cell responses to AZD1222 COVID-19 vaccine. Libraries were prepared by immunoSEQ multiplex PCR; TCRdb keeps only in-frame clonotypes and omits some of them. The sample has 55,000 to 70,000 clones, 75% to 90% seen once; the top ten hold approximately 6.1%. This material consisted of peripheral blood, taken 28 days after the second AZD1222 dose. The receptor source for this set is an adult who received the AZD1222 COVID-19 vaccine. Each CDR3 is given with its conserved first and last residue. A D gene is named only where the DNA matches it firmly. Only part of the rows carry a size: once, few, many, or a class if the clone is expanded.

size: NA
J: TRBJ2-2
V: TRBV27
length: 15
D: NA
DNA: TGTGCCAGCAGTTGGACCGGGACCGAGACCGGGGAGCTGTTTTTT
CDR3: CASSWTGTETGELFF

size: NA
J: TRBJ1-1
V: TRBV23-1
length: 14
D: NA
DNA: TGCGCCAGCAGTCAAGCCAGGGAAGACACTGAAGCTTTCTTT
CDR3: CASSQAREDTEAFF

size: NA
J: TRBJ2-7
V: TRBV19
length: 14
D: NA
DNA: TGTGCCAGTAGTGTCCCCGGGAGCTCCTACGAGCAGTACTTC
CDR3: CASSVPGSSYEQYF

size: NA
J: TRBJ2-7
V: TRBV7-2
length: 16
D: TRBD1
DNA: TGTGCCAGCAGCTTAGCGCGTCCCGGGACAGGGTTCGAGCAGTACTTC
CDR3: CASSLARPGTGFEQYF

size: NA
J: TRBJ2-1
V: TRBV5-1
length: 14
D: TRBD1
DNA: TGCGCCAGCAATTCAGACAGGGGGGTGAATGAGCAGTTCTTC
CDR3: CASNSDRGVNEQFF

size: once
J: TRBJ2-3
V: TRBV9
length: 16
D: TRBD1
DNA: TGTGCCAGCGGTCAGGGACAGGGGTTAAACACAGATACGCAGTATTTT
CDR3: CASGQGQGLNTDTQYF

size: NA
J: TRBJ2-2
V: TRBV4-1
length: 16
D: TRBD1
DNA: TGCGCCAGCAGCGCCCTGGGACAGGGTGACACCGGGGAGCTGTTTTTT
CDR3: CASSALGQGDTGELFF

size: NA
J: TRBJ1-4
V: TRBV13
length: 15
D: NA
DNA: TGTGCCAGCAGCTTTGGGCGGTCTAATAATGAAAAACTGTTTTTT
CDR3: CASSFGRSNNEKLFF

size: NA
J: TRBJ2-2
V: TRBV30
length: 15
D: NA
DNA: TGTGCCTGGAGCGCCAGGGGGGTGAACACCGGGGAGCTGTTTTTT
CDR3: CAWSARGVNTGELFF

size: few
J: TRBJ1-2
V: TRBV5-4
length: 12
D: NA
DNA: TGTGCCAGCAGCTTGCCGCAGCTGGGCTACACCTTC
CDR3: CASSLPQLGYTF

size: NA
J: TRBJ1-2
V: TRBV29-1
length: 14
D: NA
DNA: TGCAGCGTTGATGGGGCGCTTAATACGGGTGGCTACACCTTC
CDR3: CSVDGALNTGGYTF

size: NA
J: TRBJ1-6
V: TRBV28
length: 16
D: NA
DNA: TGTGCCAGCAAACACTACGACAGCTCCTATAATTCACCCCTCCACTTT
CDR3: CASKHYDSSYNSPLHF

size: NA
J: TRBJ2-6
V: TRBV18
length: 17
D: TRBD1
DNA: TGTGCCAGCTCATCCCGGACAGGGGGCTCTGGGGCCAACGTCCTGACTTTC
CDR3: CASSSRTGGSGANVLTF

size: NA
J: TRBJ1-4
V: TRBV6-5
length: 13
D: NA
DNA: TGTGCCAGCAAGGGGTTGGGTAATGAAAAACTGTTTTTT
CDR3: CASKGLGNEKLFF

size: NA
J: TRBJ2-6
V: TRBV6-5
length: 15
D: TRBD1
DNA: TGTGCCAGCAGAGCGGACAGGGCGCTTCCCAACGTCCTGACTTTC
CDR3: CASRADRALPNVLTF

size: NA
J: TRBJ1-5
V: TRBV27
length: 17
D: NA
DNA: TGTGCCAGCAGTTCCCCACCCTTCTCACAGGGCAATCAGCCCCAGCATTTT
CDR3: CASSSPPFSQGNQPQHF